The 27 T cell receptor beta chains below were found in one sample sequenced in a study of molecular identifiers for immune sequencing clone quantification. TCRdb reprocessed the PCR reads via MiXCR and lists one record per CDR3 protein. The top ten hold just over 0.75% of the sample, which has 460,000 or so distinct CDR3 sequences, around 23% seen once. Sample: naive CD8+ T cells from blood, with Jurkat cell RNA spiked in. Specified subset: FACS-sorted CD8+CD4-CCR7+CD45RA+ naive T cells. The receptors stem from a human donor in good health. Some libraries in this study had Jurkat cell RNA spiked in.

The chain has TRBV25-1 and TRBJ2-3, with 9 nucleotides matching TRBD2. Germline CDR1 and CDR2: MGHDK and SYGVNS. This CDR3 has 21 residues. J was trimmed by 4 bases and V by 8 bases; bases with no gene match: 28. The CDR3 protein is CASADVFGLAGFKSPPDTQYF. The DNA for the CDR3 is TGTGCCAGCGCTGATGTGTTCGGGCTAGCGGGATTTAAATCTCCTCCAGATACGCAGTATTTT.

The chain uses TRBV6-1 and TRBJ2-7; D unclear. Trimming left V 3 bases short and J 1 base short, with 7 bases between. The CDR3 has 13 amino acids. Germline V lookup: CDR1 MNHNS, CDR2 SASEGT. This chain's CDR3 is CASSERSSYEQYF. The CDR3 DNA follows: TGTGCCAGCAGTGAGAGGAGTTCCTACGAGCAGTACTTC.

There are many counts of this clonotype. The rearrangement links TRBV4-3 to TRBJ2-7; D remains ambiguous. This CDR3 comprises 15 residues. V lost 1 base and J lost 2, with 12 bases in between. Looked up from germline, CDR1 is LGHNA and CDR2 is YSLEER. CDR3 in amino acids: CASSQGASPTYEQYF. As DNA, the CDR3 is TGCGCCAGCAGCCAAGGGGCTTCGCCTACCTACGAGCAGTACTTC.

The table lists this clonotype with many counts. This chain's CDR3 is CASSLVRGVQETQYF. CDR3 bases: TGTGCCAGCAGCTTAGTCCGGGGAGTCCAAGAGACCCAGTACTTC. This chain uses TRBV7-8 with TRBJ2-5; D perhaps matches TRBD2 (5 bases). CDR1 SGHVS and CDR2 FQNEAQ come from the germline V gene. The CDR3 has 15 residues. V lost 1 base, J lost 1 base, and 10 bases lay in between.

A remark on this clonotype: Its ends do not fully match the called genes, so a read error is possible. The J gene is TRBJ2-5, the V gene TRBV20-1; 9 nucleotides align to TRBD1. CDR1 DFQATT and CDR2 SNEGSKA come from the germline V gene (reference sequence). This CDR3 has 16 residues. This CDR3 is CSADRGDRGFQEPQYF. The CDR3, as DNA: TGCAGTGCTGACAGGGGGGATAGGGGATTCCAAGAGCCCCAGTACTTC.

The CDR3 reads CASSMVRVQAGSEQYF. The CDR3 coding sequence is TGTGCCAGTAGTATGGTTCGTGTGCAAGCGGGGTCCGAGCAGTACTTC. This rearrangement joins TRBV19 to TRBJ2-7, with 7 bases aligning to TRBD2. CDR3 size: 16 residues. Germline V gene sequence: CDR1 LNHDA, CDR2 SQIVND (reference sequence). V dropped 3 bases and J dropped 6; count of bases not matched to a gene: 14.

This clonotype has only a few counts. The rearrangement uses TRBV13 and TRBJ2-2; D remains unclear. Trimming took 5 bases from V and 4 from J, leaving 11 bases between them. Looked up from germline, CDR1 is PRHDT and CDR2 is FYEKMQ (reference sequence). CDR3 size: 14 residues. The CDR3 is CASSPPEFTGELFF. The CDR3 nucleotides read TGTGCCAGCAGCCCCCCGGAGTTCACCGGGGAGCTGTTTTTT.

To note about this clonotype: A much larger clone lies a single base off, so this may be a read error. The J gene is TRBJ1-2, the V gene TRBV29-1; maybe TRBD1 (5 bases). The CDR3 has 14 amino acids. The germline gives CDR1 SQVTM, CDR2 ANQGSEA. The CDR3 reads CSVGTPETNYGYAF. CDR3 nucleotide sequence: TGCAGCGTTGGGACACCAGAAACTAACTATGGCTACGCCTTC.

This clonotype came up a few times. This chain links TRBV20-1 with TRBJ2-1; 9 bases fit TRBD1. This CDR3 is 15 amino acids long. Germline V CDR1 and CDR2: DFQATT, SNEGSKA (reference sequence). With 3 bases clipped from V and 5 bases from J, the junction kept 8 bases outside the gene matches. CDR3 protein: CSARLRDRANNEQFF. The CDR3 DNA is TGCAGTGCTAGGCTCCGGGACAGGGCCAACAATGAGCAGTTCTTC.

The chain has TRBV7-9 and TRBJ2-3; 10 bases map to TRBD1. Germline CDR1 SEHNR, CDR2 FQNEAQ (reference sequence). The ends lost 8 bases at V and 6 bases at J; junction bases unmatched: 8. This CDR3 is built from 14 residues. The CDR3 DNA follows: TGTGCCAGCCGCCTGGGACAGGGGCTGGATACGCAGTATTTT. Translation: CASRLGQGLDTQYF.

This clonotype was detected a few times. The chain recombines TRBV2 with TRBJ2-5; the match to TRBD1 covers 9 bases. This CDR3 contains 16 residues. The germline gives CDR1 SNHLY, CDR2 FYNNEI. V gave up 4 bases and J gave up 1 base; unmatched junction bases: 7. CDR3 coding DNA: TGTGCCAGCAGTGGCCGGGACAGGGAAATCCAAGAGACCCAGTACTTC. It codes for CASSGRDREIQETQYF.

In the case of this clonotype: This sequence may be a read error, since a much larger clone differs from it by one base. V gene TRBV6-6 combines with J gene TRBJ1-5, with a possible D match to TRBD1 (5 bases). V was clipped by 5 bases and J by 0 bases, with 8 bases between them. The CDR3 extends over 14 amino acids. Germline CDR1 reads MNHNY; CDR2 reads SVGAGI (reference sequence). DNA for the CDR3: TGTGCCAGCAGTGGGGCATTTAGCAATCAGCCCCAGCATTTT. As protein: CASSGAFSNQPQHF.

The chain is built from TRBV7-6 and TRBJ2-3; the D is unclear. The CDR3 has 15 residues. Per germline, CDR1 SGHVS and CDR2 FNYEAQ. Deletions cut 1 base from V and 0 bases from J, with 8 bases between. CDR3 region: CASSLDHFSTDTQYF. The CDR3 nucleotides are TGTGCCAGCAGCTTAGATCATTTTAGCACAGATACGCAGTATTTT.

This clonotype was picked up many times. The chain carries TRBV4-1 and TRBJ2-3; no clear D gene. CDR1 and CDR2 (germline): MGHRA, YSYEKL. This CDR3 spans 14 amino acids. Trimming stripped 0 bases from V and 3 bases from J, with 7 bases between. In nucleotides, the CDR3 is TGCGCCAGCAGCCAAGATCCCCAGACAGATACGCAGTATTTT. Translated: CASSQDPQTDTQYF.

This clonotype was seen more than once but under ten times. V gene TRBV14 combines with J gene TRBJ1-2, with unresolved D. The CDR3 loop spans 14 amino acids. CDR1 and CDR2 from the germline V gene are SGHDN and FVKESK. The V end was cut by 0 bases, the J end by 8 bases, with 13 bases between. CDR3 sequence reads: CASSQDSTQQGYTF. The CDR3 bases are TGTGCCAGCAGCCAAGATTCGACACAGCAAGGCTACACCTTC.

Details on this clonotype: One end of the junction does not line up with germline, which may come from a read error. The rearrangement uses TRBV6-1 and TRBJ2-7; D is ambiguous. The CDR3 consists of 15 residues. The germline V gene has CDR1 MNHNS and CDR2 SASEGT. The CDR3 protein is CAGSEALLPGYEQYF. CDR3 sequence (DNA): TGTGCCGGCAGTGAAGCTCTGTTGCCCGGCTACGAGCAGTACTTC.

This clonotype appeared a few times. V is TRBV19 and J is TRBJ2-3; unclear D gene. This CDR3 comprises 15 residues. Trimming stripped 8 bases from V and 2 bases from J, with 17 bases between. CDR1 and CDR2 from the germline V gene are LNHDA and SQIVND (reference sequence). The CDR3 reads CASEVGIGTTDTQYF. The CDR3 DNA sequence: TGTGCCAGTGAAGTGGGCATCGGTACCACAGATACGCAGTATTTT.

Turning to this clonotype: Since a much larger clone is just one base distant, this may be a read error. The V call is TRBV2, the J call TRBJ2-3; 10 nucleotides line up with TRBD2. From germline, CDR1 is SNHLY and CDR2 FYNNEI. Unmatched junction bases numbered 10, after V lost 6 bases and J lost 4 bases. CDR3 length equals 16 residues. The CDR3 bases are TGTGCCAGCAGGGGACCCACAGCGGGGGGGCCAGATACGCAGTATTTT. The encoded protein is CASRGPTAGGPDTQYF.

This clonotype was picked up a small number of times. V is TRBV4-3 and J is TRBJ2-4; D may be TRBD1 or TRBD2 (5 bases each). Germline CDR1 and CDR2: LGHNA and YSLEER. V was pared by 0 bases and J by 4 bases, with 10 bases between. The CDR3 length is 15 residues. The CDR3 loop is CASSQERGVKNIQYF. CDR3 DNA sequence: TGCGCCAGCAGCCAAGAGAGAGGGGTGAAAAACATTCAGTACTTC.

A note on this clonotype: One base away lies a much larger clone, so this may be a sequencing read error. V gene TRBV30 combines with J gene TRBJ1-4; D is undetermined. Germline lookup yields CDR1 GTSNPN and CDR2 SVGIG (reference sequence). The CDR3 has 15 amino acids. The V end was cut by 5 bases, the J end by 4 bases, with 17 bases between. In nucleotides, the CDR3 is TGTGCCTGGGGTGCCGGAGCACGGGGTAATGAAAAACTGTTTTTT. This sequence encodes CAWGAGARGNEKLFF.

Concerning this clonotype: A much larger clonotype is one base distant, so this may be a read error. J is TRBJ1-5 and V is TRBV7-2, with D maybe TRBD1 (5 bases). V gave up 6 bases and J gave up 1 base, with 13 bases separating them. The CDR3 runs to 15 residues. Germline V gene sequence: CDR1 SGHTA, CDR2 FQGNSA. In DNA form, the CDR3 reads TGTGCCAGCAGTCCGGACAATCGAAGCAATCAGCCCCAGCATTTT. It yields the protein CASSPDNRSNQPQHF.

Points on this clonotype: A read error is possible here, since a much larger clone lies one base away. The chain combines TRBV20-1 with TRBJ2-7, with 9 bases aligning to TRBD1. The germline CDR1 and CDR2 sequences are DFQATT and SNEGSKA (reference sequence). This CDR3 is built from 14 residues. CDR3: CRARKGDRAYEQYF. Written as DNA, the CDR3 is TGCAGAGCTAGAAAGGGGGACAGGGCCTACGAGCAGTACTTC.

There are a few counts of this clonotype. CDR3 DNA sequence: TGTGCCAGCAGTCACCCGGAGGCCAACTACGAGCAGTACTTC. Its translation is CASSHPEANYEQYF. V usage is TRBV28 and J usage is TRBJ2-7, with D possibly TRBD2 on 5 matching bases. The germline V gene has CDR1 MDHEN and CDR2 SYDVKM. The CDR3 is 14 residues long. Trimming stripped 5 bases from V and 3 bases from J, with 14 bases between. Looking up the rest from reference TRBV28 and TRBJ2-7 gives the full variable domain: DVKVTQSSRYLVKRTGEKVFLECVQDMDHENMFWYRQDPGLGLRLIYFSYDVKMKEKGDIPEGYSVSREKKERFSLILESASTNQTSMYLCASSHPEANYEQYFGPGTRLTVT.

This clonotype was seen only a few times. V gene TRBV12-3 or TRBV12-4 combines with J gene TRBJ2-5; D is unresolved. With 3 bases removed from V and 0 bases from J, the gap between germline ends came to 8 bases. The CDR3 is made up of 14 amino acids. The CDR3 here is CASSFYRDQETQYF. The DNA for the CDR3 is TGTGCCAGCAGTTTTTACCGGGACCAAGAGACCCAGTACTTC.

The genes are TRBV6-2 or TRBV6-3 and TRBJ2-5; TRBD1 is a possible D gene (5 bases). Trimming removed 10 bases at V and 2 bases at J, with 20 bases between. CDR3 size: 15 residues. CDR1 is MNHEY and CDR2 is SVGEGT in the germline V gene. The CDR3 nucleotides read TGTGCCACGGCCGTGGGGCTGGGGATTCAAGAGACCCAGTACTTC. It translates to CATAVGLGIQETQYF.

This clonotype has more than one count but fewer than ten. The CDR3 sequence: CASRPGGAIWEQYF. CDR3 in DNA: TGTGCCAGCAGGCCCGGGGGGGCCATCTGGGAGCAGTACTTC. V and J are TRBV27 and TRBJ2-7; 8 bases fit TRBD2. The CDR3 spans 14 residues. Looked up from germline, CDR1 is MNHEY and CDR2 is SMNVEV (reference sequence). With 6 bases clipped from V and 7 bases from J, the junction kept 11 bases outside the gene matches.

Note on this clonotype: A much larger clone is a single base away; this may be a read error. The conserved phenylalanine or tryptophan is not found at the CDR3 terminus, so this likely reflects a read error. The chain uses TRBV6-5 and TRBJ2-3; 8 bases map to TRBD2. Germline V CDR1 and CDR2: MNHEY, SVGAGI. The V segment lost 7 bases and the J segment 2 bases; nucleotides outside the gene matches: 11. The CDR3 is made up of 16 amino acids. This chain's CDR3 is CASNLLASGPTDTQYV. The CDR3 DNA reads TGTGCCAGCAACCTGTTGGCTAGCGGGCCCACAGATACGCAGTATGTT.